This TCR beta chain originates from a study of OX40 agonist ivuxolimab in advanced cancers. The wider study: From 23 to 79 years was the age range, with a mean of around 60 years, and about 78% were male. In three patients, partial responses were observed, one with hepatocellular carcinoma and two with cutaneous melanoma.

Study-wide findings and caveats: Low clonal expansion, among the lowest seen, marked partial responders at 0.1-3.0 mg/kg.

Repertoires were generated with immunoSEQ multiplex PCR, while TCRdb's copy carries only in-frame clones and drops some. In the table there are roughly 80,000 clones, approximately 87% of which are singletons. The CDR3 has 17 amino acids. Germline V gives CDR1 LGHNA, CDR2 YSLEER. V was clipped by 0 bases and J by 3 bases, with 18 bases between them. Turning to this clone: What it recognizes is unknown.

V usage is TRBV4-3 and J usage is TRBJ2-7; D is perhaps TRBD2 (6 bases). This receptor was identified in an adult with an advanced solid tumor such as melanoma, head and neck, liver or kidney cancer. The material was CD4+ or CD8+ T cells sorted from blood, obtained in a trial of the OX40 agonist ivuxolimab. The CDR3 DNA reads TGCGCCAGCAGCCAAGAACTACTCGGGGGTCGAAACTACGAGCAGTACTTC. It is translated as CASSQELLGGRNYEQYF.